These T cell receptor beta chains were read from a single sample in a study of blood T cells in healthy people across ages. TCRdb fed the 5' RACE reads into MiXCR, producing one record per CDR3 protein. Altogether around 820,000 distinct CDR3 sequences are present, 25% being singletons, with the ten largest covering more than 3%. These records were also assigned to another study, of T cells of mothers and their children.

What was sequenced was blood. The source of these receptors is a boy aged 10-17 years in good health. CDR3s include the opening cysteine and the closing phenylalanine or tryptophan. The D gene is left open where the match is weak. Size tells how often a clone was seen (once, few, many) or the class of an expanded clone, and some rows leave it out.

v_gene	d_gene	j_gene	abundance	CDR3nt	CDR3aa
TRBV11-2	TRBD2	TRBJ2-5	-	TGTGCCAGCAGCTTAGATTGGCGCGGGGGGGAGACCCAGTACTTC	CASSLDWRGGETQYF
TRBV7-2	-	TRBJ1-2	few	TGTGCCAGCAGCTTAAAGCCAGGGAATGGCTACACCTTC	CASSLKPGNGYTF
TRBV9	TRBD1	TRBJ2-7	-	TGTGCCAGCAGCGGGGGGGGACAGGGAGCCGTGGAGCAGTACTTC	CASSGGGQGAVEQYF
TRBV5-1	-	TRBJ2-1	few	TGCGCCAGCACCCAGGACAGCCTCTACAATGAGCAGTTCTTC	CASTQDSLYNEQFF
TRBV12-3/TRBV12-4	-	TRBJ2-7	once	TGTGCCAGCAGTTCGGGACTGGCTGGGAAAGAGCAGTACTTC	CASSSGLAGKEQYF
TRBV25-1	-	TRBJ1-1	-	TGTGCCAGCAGATCCAGGACGGGGAACACTGAAGCTTTCTTT	CASRSRTGNTEAFF
TRBV24-1	TRBD2	TRBJ2-2	-	TGTGCCACTGGACCCGGGACTAGCGGGAAAGCGAACACCGGGGAGCTGTTTTTT	CATGPGTSGKANTGELFF
TRBV18	-	TRBJ2-1	-	TGTGCCAGCTCAGTCGGGATCCTAGACTACAATGAGCAGTTCTTC	CASSVGILDYNEQFF
TRBV5-6	TRBD1	TRBJ1-2	-	TGTGCCAGCAGCACCGGGACAGACCCTTATGGCTACACCTTC	CASSTGTDPYGYTF
TRBV9	TRBD2	TRBJ2-1	few	TGTGCCAGCAGCGTAGCCGGGGGGGCCGCCGAGCAGTTCTTC	CASSVAGGAAEQFF
TRBV11-3	TRBD2	TRBJ2-3	few	TGTGCCAGCAGTTCTACTAGCGGGGCTAGCACAGATACGCAGTATTTT	CASSSTSGASTDTQYF
TRBV12-3/TRBV12-4	TRBD2	TRBJ2-2	many	TGTGCCAGCAGTTTTCGCGGGAGTGCCGGGGAGCTGTTTTTT	CASSFRGSAGELFF
TRBV29-1	TRBD1	TRBJ2-5	-	TGCAGCGTTGAAGAGACAGGGACCCCAGAGACCCAGTACTTC	CSVEETGTPETQYF
TRBV7-9	-	TRBJ2-5	-	TGTGCCAGCCGCTCTTCTGACTTTCAAGAGACCCAGTACTTC	CASRSSDFQETQYF
TRBV29-1	TRBD1	TRBJ2-7	-	TGCAGCGTAAGCCGCTTAACAGGGGGGACCTACGAGCAGTACTTC	CSVSRLTGGTYEQYF
TRBV5-1	-	TRBJ1-1	-	TGCGCCAGCAGCTTGATTCGGGAGAACACTGAAGCTTTCTTT	CASSLIRENTEAFF
TRBV4-2	TRBD1	TRBJ2-2	-	TGTGCCAGCAGCCCCTGGACAGGGACCGGGGAGCTGTTTTTT	CASSPWTGTGELFF